This TCR beta chain was recovered during a study of blood T cells in healthy people across ages. For the second PCR, which ran for about 7 to 11 cycles, a sample-barcoded 5' primer and a J-beta primer mix were used. Using its own MiXCR run on the 5' RACE reads, TCRdb lists one record per CDR3 protein. This table has around 1,000,000 distinct CDR3 sequences, 20% to 25% appearing once. Trimming left V 4 bases short and J 12 bases short, with 19 bases between. Germline assignment: CDR1 MNHEY and CDR2 SVGEGT. The CDR3 is made up of 14 amino acids. The data were also submitted as part of a second study, on T cells of mothers and their children. That study adds: Donors were three healthy Caucasian mothers and their six children. For related and unrelated pairs alike, thymic selection shapes TCR recombination output similarly. Related mother-child pairs showed slightly, non-significantly higher overlap than unrelated pairs.

The receptor's source is a girl aged 2-15 years in good health. Sequencing was done on a sample of blood. The chain links TRBV6-2 or TRBV6-3 to TRBJ2-1, with D perhaps TRBD2 (6 bases). This CDR3 is CASSWLAKEYGQFF. The CDR3 DNA follows: TGTGCCAGCAGTTGGCTAGCGAAGGAGTATGGGCAGTTCTTC.